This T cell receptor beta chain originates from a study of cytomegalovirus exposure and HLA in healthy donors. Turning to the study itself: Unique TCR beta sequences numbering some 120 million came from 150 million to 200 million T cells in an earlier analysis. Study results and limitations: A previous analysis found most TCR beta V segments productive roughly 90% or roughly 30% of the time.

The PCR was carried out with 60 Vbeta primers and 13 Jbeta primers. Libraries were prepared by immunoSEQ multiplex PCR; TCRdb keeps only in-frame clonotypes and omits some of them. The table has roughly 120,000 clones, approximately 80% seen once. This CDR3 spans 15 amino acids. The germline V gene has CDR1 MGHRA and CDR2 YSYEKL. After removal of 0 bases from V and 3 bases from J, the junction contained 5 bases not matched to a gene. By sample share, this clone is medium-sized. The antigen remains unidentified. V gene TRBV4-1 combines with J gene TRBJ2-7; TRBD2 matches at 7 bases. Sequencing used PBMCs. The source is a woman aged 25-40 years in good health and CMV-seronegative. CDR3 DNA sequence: TGCGCCAGCAGCCAAGAGTCAGCGGGGCACTACGAGCAGTACTTC. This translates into CASSQESAGHYEQYF.